These T cell receptor beta chains were read from a single sample in a study of T cell responses to AZD1222 COVID-19 vaccine. Sequenced by immunoSEQ multiplex PCR; TCRdb stores in-frame clones only, minus some. Counted here are approximately 79,000 clones, roughly 80% occurring once; the ten biggest clones make up under 1.5%. Sample: peripheral blood, taken 28 days after the second AZD1222 dose. All receptors derive from an adult who received the AZD1222 COVID-19 vaccine. CDR3s include the opening cysteine and the closing phenylalanine or tryptophan. The D gene is left open where the match is weak. Some rows have no size entry. The others give once, few or many, or a class for an expanded clone.

CSASPSGRALETQYF	TGCAGTGCTAGTCCTAGCGGGAGGGCCTTGGAGACCCAGTACTTC	.	TRBJ2-5	TRBD2	TRBV20-1
CASRGPGEQFF	TGTGCCAGCAGAGGCCCAGGTGAGCAGTTCTTC	.	TRBJ2-1	.	TRBV28
CASSPLTGRAFETQYF	TGTGCCAGCAGCCCACTTACCGGACGGGCGTTCGAGACCCAGTACTTC	.	TRBJ2-5	.	TRBV11-2
CASSYGSGTYEQYF	TGTGCCAGCAGTTACGGTTCCGGGACCTACGAGCAGTACTTC	.	TRBJ2-7	.	TRBV6-6
CASRPWTGLNTGELFF	TGCGCCAGCAGACCATGGACAGGGTTAAACACCGGGGAGCTGTTTTTT	.	TRBJ2-2	TRBD1	TRBV5-1
CASSKTGLGYTF	TGTGCCAGTAGTAAGACAGGGCTCGGCTACACCTTC	.	TRBJ1-2	TRBD1	TRBV19
CASSQEGQAEQFF	TGCGCCAGCAGCCAAGAGGGACAGGCCGAGCAGTTCTTC	.	TRBJ2-1	TRBD1	TRBV4-3
CAWSVGETQYF	TGTGCCTGGAGTGTGGGAGAGACCCAGTACTTC	.	TRBJ2-5	.	TRBV30
CASNPTGAGGEQYF	TGTGCCAGTAATCCGACAGGGGCCGGGGGCGAGCAGTACTTC	.	TRBJ2-7	TRBD1	TRBV19
CASSSTQGSYTGELFF	TGTGCCAGCAGCTCCACACAGGGTTCTTACACCGGGGAGCTGTTTTTT	many	TRBJ2-2	.	TRBV7-2
CASSQAGAPRGGELFF	TGTGCCAGCAGCCAAGCAGGGGCCCCTCGTGGCGGGGAGCTGTTTTTT	.	TRBJ2-2	.	TRBV3-1/TRBV3-2
CASRSPGQGSYEQYF	TGTGCCAGCAGATCCCCGGGACAGGGGTCCTACGAGCAGTACTTC	.	TRBJ2-7	TRBD1	TRBV28
CASSPQTISDTQYF	TGTGCCAGCTCACCTCAGACGATATCAGATACGCAGTATTTT	.	TRBJ2-3	.	TRBV18
CASSLNRVVEQYF	TGTGCCAGCAGTTTAAACAGGGTGGTGGAGCAGTACTTC	.	TRBJ2-7	.	TRBV12-3/TRBV12-4
CASSAQEQPQHF	TGTGCCAGCAGTGCCCAGGAACAGCCCCAGCATTTT	.	TRBJ1-5	.	TRBV28
CASSPGLAGVGETQYF	TGTGCCAGCAGCCCGGGACTAGCGGGAGTTGGAGAGACCCAGTACTTC	.	TRBJ2-5	TRBD2	TRBV5-6
CASSLEDGSYGYTF	TGTGCCAGCAGCTTGGAGGATGGGAGTTATGGCTACACCTTC	once	TRBJ1-2	.	TRBV5-6
CASSFTDGNTEAFF	TGCGCCAGCAGCTTTACCGACGGGAACACTGAAGCTTTCTTT	.	TRBJ1-1	.	TRBV5-1
CASRYTNTEAFF	TGTGCCAGTCGTTATACGAACACTGAAGCTTTCTTT	.	TRBJ1-1	.	TRBV7-2
CASSSKTGPSDTQYF	TGCGCCAGCAGCTCGAAGACAGGGCCCTCCGATACGCAGTATTTT	.	TRBJ2-3	TRBD1	TRBV5-1
CSVVGGGTGINTEAFF	TGCAGCGTTGTGGGGGGAGGGACAGGGATAAACACTGAAGCTTTCTTT	medium-sized	TRBJ1-1	TRBD1	TRBV29-1
CASSFPSPGELFF	TGTGCCAGCAGTTTCCCTTCTCCCGGGGAGCTGTTTTTT	.	TRBJ2-2	.	TRBV28